These T cell receptor beta chains were read from a single sample in a study of CD8 T cells in Susac syndrome. TCRdb reprocessed the immunoSEQ multiplex PCR reads via MiXCR and lists one record per CDR3 protein. The repertoire holds fewer than 140,000 distinct CDR3 sequences, with around 94% as singletons. The sample taken for sequencing was CD8+ T cells from PBMCs. The receptors were sampled from a human donor with Susac syndrome. CDR3s include the opening cysteine and the closing phenylalanine or tryptophan. A D gene is named only where the DNA matches it firmly. Expanded clones are given a class, and other clones once, few, many or no size at all.

>14|.|.|TRBJ1-3|TRBV23-1
TGCGCCAGCAGTCTGTGGGGGCTCTCAAACACCATATATTTT
CASSLWGLSNTIYF
>14|.|once|TRBJ2-7|TRBV9
TGTGCCAGCAGCGTAAGCCAGGCGCACTACGAGCAGTACTTC
CASSVSQAHYEQYF
>14|.|.|TRBJ1-4|TRBV29-1
TGCAGCGCCGGCTGGACGGGGCGCGTTGAAAAACTGTTTTTT
CSAGWTGRVEKLFF
>15|TRBD1|.|TRBJ1-6|TRBV20-1
TGCAGTGCTAGAGATTGGGGAGGGGGCAATTCACCCCTCCACTTT
CSARDWGGGNSPLHF
>13|.|.|TRBJ1-2|TRBV27
TGTGCCAGCAGTTCAGGGCAGAACTATGGCTACACCTTC
CASSSGQNYGYTF
>11|.|.|TRBJ2-1|TRBV5-6
TGTGCCAGCAGCTTAAGTAGTGAGCAGTTCTTC
CASSLSSEQFF
>11|.|.|TRBJ1-2|TRBV29-1
TGCAGCGCCGGGGACACCTATGGCTACACCTTC
CSAGDTYGYTF
>13|.|.|TRBJ1-1|TRBV9
TGTGCCAGCAGGGGGGCGGCGAACACTGAAGCTTTCTTT
CASRGAANTEAFF
>14|.|.|TRBJ2-1|TRBV15
TGTGCCACCAGCAGGGAAGACTCCGCATGGGAGCAGTTCTTC
CATSREDSAWEQFF
>14|.|.|TRBJ2-3|TRBV12-3/TRBV12-4
TGTGCCAGCAGTTTAACGGGGAACACAGATACGCAGTATTTT
CASSLTGNTDTQYF
>13|.|.|TRBJ2-1|TRBV29-1
TGCAGCGTTGGGCAGGGATCCTACAATGAGCAGTTCTTC
CSVGQGSYNEQFF
>13|.|.|TRBJ1-2|TRBV14
TGTGCCAGCAGCCAAGCCACAAACTATGGCTACACCTTC
CASSQATNYGYTF
>16|TRBD1|.|TRBJ2-1|TRBV25-1
TGTGCCAGCAGTGAATCACAGGGGGCGCCGAACAATGAGCAGTTCTTC
CASSESQGAPNNEQFF
>16|.|.|TRBJ2-7|TRBV4-2
TGTGCCAGCAGCCAAGAGGCAGGGTCCTTAACCTACGAGCAGTACTTC
CASSQEAGSLTYEQYF
>21|TRBD1|.|TRBJ2-2|TRBV5-1
TGCGCCAGCAGCGGACCGATTGACAGGGGGCGAATTGCGTCGAACACCGGGGAGCTGTTTTTT
CASSGPIDRGRIASNTGELFF
>15|.|once|TRBJ2-2|TRBV15
TGTGCCACCAGCAGAGACAGAGGGCTCGCCGGGGAGCTGTTTTTT
CATSRDRGLAGELFF
>11|TRBD1|.|TRBJ2-7|TRBV6-2/TRBV6-3
TGTGCCAGCAGTACAGGGGACGAGCAGTACTTC
CASSTGDEQYF
>15|.|once|TRBJ1-4|TRBV4-1
TGCGCCAGCAGCCCAGGGCCCGCTGTGGGTGGCAAACTGTTTTTT
CASSPGPAVGGKLFF
>14|.|.|TRBJ1-5|TRBV9
TGTGCCAGCAGCGTAGAGTCGGATAATCAGCCCCAGCATTTT
CASSVESDNQPQHF
>15|.|.|TRBJ1-3|TRBV4-3
TGCGCCAGCAGCCAAGGGCAGGGTTCTGGAAACACCATATATTTT
CASSQGQGSGNTIYF
>12|.|.|TRBJ2-7|TRBV6-6
TGTGCCAGCAGTGAGTACCCCTGGGAGCAGTACTTC
CASSEYPWEQYF
>14|.|.|TRBJ2-1|TRBV27
TGTGCCAGCAGTTTCGGAAGCTCCTACAATGAGCAGTTCTTC
CASSFGSSYNEQFF